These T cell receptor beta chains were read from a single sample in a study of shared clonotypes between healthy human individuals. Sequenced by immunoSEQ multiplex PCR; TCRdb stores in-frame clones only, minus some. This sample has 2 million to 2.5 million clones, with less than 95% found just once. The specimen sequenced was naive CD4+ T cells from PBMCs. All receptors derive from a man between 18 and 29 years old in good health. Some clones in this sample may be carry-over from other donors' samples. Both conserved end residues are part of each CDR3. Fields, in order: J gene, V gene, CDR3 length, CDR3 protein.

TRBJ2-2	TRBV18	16	CASSLRDRGHTGELFF
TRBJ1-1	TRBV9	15	CASSVDPSGGTEAFF
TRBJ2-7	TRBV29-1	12	CSVMGGKNEQYF
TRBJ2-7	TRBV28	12	CASTQAALEQYF
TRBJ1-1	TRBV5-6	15	CASSLERGRRTEAFF
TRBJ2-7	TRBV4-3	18	CASSQVYTSGRAGYEQYF
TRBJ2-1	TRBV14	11	CASSHRQGQFF
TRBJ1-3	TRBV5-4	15	CASSLGQAFGNTIYF
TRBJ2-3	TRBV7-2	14	CASSLPNRADTQYF
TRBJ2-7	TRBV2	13	CASRDGLLDEQYF
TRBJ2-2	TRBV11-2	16	CASSLAGRGRAGELFF
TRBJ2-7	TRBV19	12	CASSDRTYEQYF
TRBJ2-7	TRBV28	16	CASTGQGASMIYEQYF
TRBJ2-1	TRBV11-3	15	CASSHRQGDRNEQFF
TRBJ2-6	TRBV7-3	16	CASSRFGDSGANVLTF
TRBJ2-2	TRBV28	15	CASSFALGDTGELFF
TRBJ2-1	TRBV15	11	CATSQVGGLFF
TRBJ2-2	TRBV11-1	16	CASSPRSGSNTGELFF
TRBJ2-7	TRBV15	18	CATSEGRSIRDRTYEQYF
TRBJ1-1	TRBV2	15	CASSFHPSASTEAFF
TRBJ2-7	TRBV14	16	CASSQLGGASSYEQYF
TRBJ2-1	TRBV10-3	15	CAIRKTSGRAVEQFF
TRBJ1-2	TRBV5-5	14	CASSLIGSDYGYTF
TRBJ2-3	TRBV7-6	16	CASSTLTGVGTDTQYF
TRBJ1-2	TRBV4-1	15	CASSQGVSWGAGYTF
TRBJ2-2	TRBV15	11	CATSIGGELFF
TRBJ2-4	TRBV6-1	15	CASSEEGLAKNIQYF
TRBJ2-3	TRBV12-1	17	CASSRPPTGISTDTQYF
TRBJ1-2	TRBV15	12	CATSIEGGRGTF
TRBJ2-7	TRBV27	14	CASTPRTESYEQYF
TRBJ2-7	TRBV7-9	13	CASSLAPESEQYF
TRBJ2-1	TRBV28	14	CASRLAGVYNEQFF
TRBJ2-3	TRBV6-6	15	CASRSQVASTDTQYF
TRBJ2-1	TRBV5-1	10	CASGTHEQFF
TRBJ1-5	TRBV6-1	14	CASRHGQGHQPQHF
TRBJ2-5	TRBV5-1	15	CASSLGGTDQETQYF
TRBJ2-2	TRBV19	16	CASSSGRFMNTGELFF
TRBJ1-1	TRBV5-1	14	CASSIGQGVTEAFF
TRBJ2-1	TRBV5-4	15	CASSPTSGSLVEQFF
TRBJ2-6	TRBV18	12	CASSPGSSVLTF